One sample yielded the 25 T cell receptor beta chains listed below, sequenced in a study of Ad26.COV2.S vaccination and SARS-CoV-2 variants. Treatment in this sample: about 20 received Ad26.COV2.S at low or high dose, single or two shots; about 5 received placebo; per-sample allocation not given. On day 63 after the first injection, vaccine and placebo recipients gave samples. Clones were sequenced by immunoSEQ multiplex PCR, and TCRdb holds only the in-frame ones, with some missing. The table lists 400,000 to 450,000 clones, approximately 90% of them singletons. This material consisted of peripheral blood, taken in a trial of Ad26.COV2.S vaccine versus placebo. The source of these receptors is a person aged 18 to 59 who received the Ad26.COV2.S COVID-19 vaccine or a placebo.

The chain recombines TRBV21-1 with TRBJ2-5; the table's TRBD2 call for D was not verified on the DNA. TRBV21-1 is termed a pseudogene. The CDR3 runs to 17 residues. CDR3 region: CASSKLWREVNQETQYF. DNA of the CDR3: TGTGCCAGCAGCAAACTATGGCGGGAGGTTAACCAAGAGACCCAGTACTTC.

As to this clone: The sample has other DNA sequences that encode this CDR3 too. This sequence joins TRBV7-8 and TRBJ2-2, with TRBD1 identical over 8 bases. Germline assignment: CDR1 SGHVS and CDR2 FQNEAQ. After removal of 1 base from V and 1 base from J, the junction contained 5 bases not matched to a gene. The CDR3 consists of 17 residues. CDR3: CASSLGRQGRNTGELFF. Here the CDR3 DNA reads TGTGCCAGCAGCTTAGGCAGACAGGGGAGGAACACCGGGGAGCTGTTTTTT.

The chain combines TRBV28 with TRBJ1-5; D may be TRBD1 (5 bases). Trimming cost V 8 bases and J 5 bases, with 13 bases left between them. The CDR3 sequence is 13 residues long. Germline V CDR1 and CDR2: MDHEN, SYDVKM. This CDR3 is CASSSRGDQPQHF. DNA for the CDR3: TGTGCCAGCTCCTCGAGGGGCGATCAGCCCCAGCATTTT. The full variable domain, with the rest looked up from reference TRBV28 and TRBJ1-5, is DVKVTQSSRYLVKRTGEKVFLECVQDMDHENMFWYRQDPGLGLRLIYFSYDVKMKEKGDIPEGYSVSREKKERFSLILESASTNQTSMYLCASSSRGDQPQHFGDGTRLSIL.

The chain combines TRBV7-9 with TRBJ1-2; 10 nucleotides agree with TRBD1. The CDR3 totals 16 residues. Germline CDR1 is SEHNR and CDR2 is FQNEAQ (reference sequence). V lost 2 bases and J lost 2; bases outside the gene matches: 5. The CDR3 DNA reads TGTGCCAGCAGCTTAACCGTGGACAGGGGGAACTATGGCTACACCTTC. As protein: CASSLTVDRGNYGYTF.

The rearrangement joins TRBV7-9 to TRBJ2-1; perhaps D is TRBD1 or TRBD2 (5 bases each). The germline V and J ends were trimmed by 6 bases and 6 bases, with 18 bases remaining between them. Germline CDR1 SEHNR, CDR2 FQNEAQ (reference sequence). The CDR3 is made up of 15 amino acids. CDR3 amino acids: CASSFTRGGGNEQFF. CDR3 DNA: TGTGCCAGCAGTTTCACTAGGGGCGGTGGCAATGAGCAGTTCTTC.

This chain connects TRBV19 to TRBJ2-2, with D unclear. V was trimmed by 5 bases and J by 0 bases, leaving 7 bases between them. The germline CDR1 and CDR2 sequences are LNHDA and SQIVND (reference sequence). CDR3 length: 14 residues. This CDR3 is CASSPGPNTGELFF. The DNA for the CDR3 is TGTGCCAGTAGTCCGGGCCCGAACACCGGGGAGCTGTTTTTT.

The chain carries TRBV19 and TRBJ1-1, with 8 bases identical to TRBD1. This CDR3 is built from 14 residues. CDR1 LNHDA and CDR2 SQIVND come from the germline V gene (reference sequence). The V segment lost 7 bases and the J segment 2 bases; nucleotides outside the gene matches: 6. The chain's CDR3 is CASTPGQANTEAFF. The CDR3, as DNA: TGTGCCAGTACCCCGGGACAGGCAAACACTGAAGCTTTCTTT.

The gene calls are TRBV29-1 and TRBJ2-3; 8 bases are shared with TRBD2. V gave up 2 bases and J gave up 6 bases; unmatched junction bases: 13. This CDR3 is built from 16 residues. The germline V gene has CDR1 SQVTM and CDR2 ANQGSEA. The CDR3 DNA reads as TGCAGCGTTGAACCACGACTAGCGCTGAGAGTGGATACGCAGTATTTT. This gives the protein CSVEPRLALRVDTQYF.

V gene TRBV19 combines with J gene TRBJ2-7; 9 nucleotides align to TRBD2. The V segment lost 7 bases and the J segment 4 bases; nucleotides outside the gene matches: 8. Germline CDR1 reads LNHDA; CDR2 reads SQIVND (reference sequence). This CDR3 has 14 amino acids. The DNA of the CDR3 is TGTGCCAGTAACTCCGGGACTAGCAGTTACGAGCAGTACTTC. Its protein is CASNSGTSSYEQYF.

Regarding this clone: At the DNA level, this CDR3 is encoded by other sequences in the same sample as well. The V and J genes are TRBV3-1 (or the pseudogene TRBV3-2) and TRBJ2-7, with TRBD2 matching over 9 bases. V gave up 4 bases and J gave up 1 base; unmatched junction bases: 2. Germline CDR1 and CDR2: LGHDT and YNNKEL (reference sequence). This CDR3 region has 14 residues. The DNA of the CDR3 is TGTGCCAGCAGCCCGGGACTAGCATCCTACGAGCAGTACTTC. Its translation: CASSPGLASYEQYF.

This clone appeared once. This chain uses TRBV11-1 with TRBJ1-1, with D maybe TRBD1 (6 bases). Germline V lookup: CDR1 SGHAT, CDR2 FQDESV (reference sequence). CDR3 length equals 19 residues. The germline V and J ends were trimmed by 0 bases and 9 bases, with 29 bases remaining between them. This CDR3 reads CASSLAGGPGQHTLNQAFF. The CDR3 nucleotides read TGTGCCAGCAGCTTAGCCGGGGGCCCGGGACAACACACGCTTAACCAAGCTTTCTTT.

The chain uses TRBV9 and TRBJ2-7; 13 bases fit TRBD2. CDR1 is SGDLS, CDR2 YYNGEE, per germline. V lost 0 bases and J lost 5; bases outside the gene matches: 2. The CDR3 runs 15 residues. CDR3 region: CASSVGLAGGNEQYF. The DNA for the CDR3 is TGTGCCAGCAGCGTAGGACTAGCGGGAGGAAACGAGCAGTACTTC.

V is TRBV27 and J is TRBJ1-1; the match to TRBD1 covers 8 bases. CDR1 and CDR2 from the germline V gene are MNHEY and SMNVEV (reference sequence). The CDR3 is 15 amino acids. The trim removed 5 bases at V and 0 bases at J, leaving 5 bases unmatched. The CDR3 sequence is CASSPWTGMNTEAFF. The CDR3 DNA reads TGTGCCAGCAGTCCATGGACAGGGATGAACACTGAAGCTTTCTTT.

The genes are TRBV4-3 and TRBJ2-7; unclear D gene. The CDR3 has 15 amino acids. Trimming took 4 bases from V and 5 from J, leaving 18 bases between them. Germline V CDR1 and CDR2: LGHNA, YSLEER. CDR3: CASSRQGSRMDEQYF. CDR3 DNA sequence: TGCGCCAGCAGCCGGCAAGGGTCTCGGATGGACGAGCAGTACTTC.

CDR3 protein: CASSKGLNGQGYTF. CDR3 DNA: TGTGCCAGCAGTAAGGGGCTTAACGGACAGGGCTACACCTTC. The rearrangement joins TRBV2 to TRBJ1-2; D possibly corresponds to TRBD1 (6 bases). The V and J ends lost 5 bases and 8 bases respectively, with 18 bases between them. This CDR3 is built from 14 residues. In germline, CDR1 is SNHLY, CDR2 FYNNEI.

V is TRBV30 and J is TRBJ1-3; weak D call: TRBD1 (5 bases). The germline V and J ends were trimmed by 4 bases and 0 bases, with 13 bases remaining between them. The V gene's germline CDR1 is GTSNPN and CDR2 SVGIG (reference sequence). This CDR3 has 15 amino acids. The CDR3 sequence: CAWNYQGFSGNTIYF. The CDR3 nucleotides read TGTGCCTGGAATTACCAGGGATTCTCTGGAAACACCATATATTTT.

This rearrangement joins TRBV4-3 to TRBJ2-6; tentative D call: TRBD1 (6 bases). V lost 2 bases, J lost 1 base, and 9 bases lay in between. The CDR3 contains 16 residues. The V gene's germline CDR1 is LGHNA and CDR2 YSLEER. The CDR3 DNA reads as TGCGCCAGCAGCCAATTCAGGGGTTCTGGGGCCAACGTCCTGACTTTC. Protein sequence: CASSQFRGSGANVLTF.

The chain combines TRBV19 with TRBJ2-3, with 7 bases aligning to TRBD2. The V and J ends lost 3 bases and 6 bases, in that order; junction bases with no gene match: 6. The CDR3 extends over 14 amino acids. From germline, CDR1 is LNHDA and CDR2 SQIVND (reference sequence). In DNA form, the CDR3 reads TGTGCCAGTAGTATTCTTGGGACTATGGATACGCAGTATTTT. This sequence encodes CASSILGTMDTQYF.

The chain couples TRBV15 to TRBJ2-5; 10 positions agree with TRBD2. This CDR3 spans 15 amino acids. CDR1 is LNHNV and CDR2 is YYDKDF in the germline V gene (reference sequence). V shed 9 bases and J 1 base; nucleotides not matched to a gene: 8. This chain's CDR3 is CATRLAGDFQETQYF. The CDR3 DNA is TGTGCCACGAGACTAGCGGGCGATTTCCAAGAGACCCAGTACTTC.

The chain's CDR3 is CASQGQASTGELFF. In DNA, the CDR3 is TGTGCCAGTCAGGGACAGGCATCTACCGGGGAGCTGTTTTTT. The rearrangement links TRBV6-4 to TRBJ2-2, with TRBD1 matching 8 bases. The CDR3 spans 14 residues. V was clipped by 9 bases and J by 5 bases; unmatched bases: 8. Germline V gene lookup returns CDR1 MRHNA and CDR2 SNTAGT.

The chain uses TRBV18 and TRBJ2-1, with 12 bases lining up with TRBD2. CDR1 is KGHSH and CDR2 is LQKENI in the germline V gene. CDR3 length equals 14 residues. Trimming took 3 bases from V and 7 from J; bases not matched to a gene: 1. CDR3 residues: CASSPLAGGNEQFF. CDR3 DNA sequence: TGTGCCAGCTCACCCCTAGCGGGAGGGAATGAGCAGTTCTTC. The complete variable domain, with remaining parts taken from reference TRBV18 and TRBJ2-1, reads NAGVMQNPRHLVRRRGQEARLRCSPMKGHSHVYWYRQLPEEGLKFMVYLQKENIIDESGMPKERFSAEFPKEGPSILRIQQVVRGDSAAYFCASSPLAGGNEQFFGPGTRLTVL.

This chain links TRBV6-2 or TRBV6-3 with TRBJ2-7, with D perhaps being TRBD1 or TRBD2 (5 bases each). CDR3 length: 14 amino acids. The V gene lost 2 bases and the J gene lost 5 bases, with 13 bases spanning the gap. CDR1 is MNHEY, CDR2 SVGEGT, per germline. CDR3 bases: TGTGCCAGCAGTTACCCCCAGGGAGATGACGAGCAGTACTTC. Amino acid sequence: CASSYPQGDDEQYF.

This CDR3 reads CASSYDPTPPQFF. The CDR3 DNA sequence: TGTGCCAGCAGCTACGACCCGACCCCCCCGCAGTTCTTC. V gene TRBV7-3 combines with J gene TRBJ2-1; no reliable D call. There are 13 residues in the CDR3. Germline V lookup: CDR1 SGHTA, CDR2 FQGTGA. The germline V and J ends were trimmed by 4 bases and 12 bases, with 16 bases remaining between them.

This chain links TRBV30 with TRBJ1-5, with TRBD1 matching over 7 bases. The length of the CDR3 is 16 residues. Germline V lookup: CDR1 GTSNPN, CDR2 SVGIG (reference sequence). Unmatched junction bases numbered 12, after V lost 3 bases and J lost 4 bases. The CDR3 DNA is TGTGCCTGGAGCCGACCCGGGACAGCGAATAATCAGCCCCAGCATTTT. Translated: CAWSRPGTANNQPQHF.

This chain connects TRBV9 to TRBJ2-7; D is possibly TRBD2 (5 bases). This CDR3 comprises 15 residues. V was cut by 3 bases and J by 1 base, with 14 bases left in between. Germline V gene data show CDR1 as SGDLS and CDR2 as YYNGEE. As DNA, the CDR3 is TGTGCCAGCAGCGCCTACGACGGGGAATCCTACGAGCAGTACTTC. Translation gives CASSAYDGESYEQYF. Complete variable domain (other parts from reference TRBV9 and TRBJ2-7): DSGVTQTPKHLITATGQRVTLRCSPRSGDLSVYWYQQSLDQGLQFLIQYYNGEERAKGNILERFSAQQFPDLHSELNLSSLELGDSALYFCASSAYDGESYEQYFGPGTRLTVT.